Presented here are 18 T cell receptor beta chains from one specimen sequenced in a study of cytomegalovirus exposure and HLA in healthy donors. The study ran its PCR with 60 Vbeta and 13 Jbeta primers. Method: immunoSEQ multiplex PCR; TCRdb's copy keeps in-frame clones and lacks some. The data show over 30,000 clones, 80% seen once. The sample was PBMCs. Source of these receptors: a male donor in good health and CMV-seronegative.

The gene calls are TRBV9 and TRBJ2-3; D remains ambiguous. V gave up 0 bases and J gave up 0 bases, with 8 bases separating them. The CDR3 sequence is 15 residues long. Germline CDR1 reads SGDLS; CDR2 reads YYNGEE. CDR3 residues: CASSVGSGSTDTQYF. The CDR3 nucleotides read TGTGCCAGCAGCGTAGGGTCCGGGAGCACAGATACGCAGTATTTT.

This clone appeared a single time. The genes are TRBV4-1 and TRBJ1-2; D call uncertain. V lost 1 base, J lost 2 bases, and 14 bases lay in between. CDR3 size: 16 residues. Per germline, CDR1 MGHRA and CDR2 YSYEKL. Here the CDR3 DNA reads TGCGCCAGCAGCCAAGTTCACACCTCGGAGAACTATGGCTACACCTTC. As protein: CASSQVHTSENYGYTF.

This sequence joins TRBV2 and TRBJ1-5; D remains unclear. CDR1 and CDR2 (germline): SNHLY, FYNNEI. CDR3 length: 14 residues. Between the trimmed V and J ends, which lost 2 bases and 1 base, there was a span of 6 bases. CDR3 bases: TGTGCCAGCAGTGAACGACAAAGCAATCAGCCCCAGCATTTT. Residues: CASSERQSNQPQHF.

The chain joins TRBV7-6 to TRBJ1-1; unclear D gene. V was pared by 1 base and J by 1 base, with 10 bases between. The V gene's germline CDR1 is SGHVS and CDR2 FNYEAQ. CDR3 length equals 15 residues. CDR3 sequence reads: CASSLGGSTNTEAFF. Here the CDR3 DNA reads TGTGCCAGCAGCTTAGGCGGATCGACGAACACTGAAGCTTTCTTT.

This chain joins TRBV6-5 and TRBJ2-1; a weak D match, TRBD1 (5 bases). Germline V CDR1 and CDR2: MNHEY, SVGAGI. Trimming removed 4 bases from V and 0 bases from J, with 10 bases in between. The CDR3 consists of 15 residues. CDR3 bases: TGTGCCAGCAGTTTTGGACAAGCCTCCTACAATGAGCAGTTCTTC. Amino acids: CASSFGQASYNEQFF.

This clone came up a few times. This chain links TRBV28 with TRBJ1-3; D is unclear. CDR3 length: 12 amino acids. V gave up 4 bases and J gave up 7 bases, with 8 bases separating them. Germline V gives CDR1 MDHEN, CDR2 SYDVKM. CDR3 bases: TGTGCCAGCAGTTCAACATCGAACACCATATATTTT. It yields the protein CASSSTSNTIYF.

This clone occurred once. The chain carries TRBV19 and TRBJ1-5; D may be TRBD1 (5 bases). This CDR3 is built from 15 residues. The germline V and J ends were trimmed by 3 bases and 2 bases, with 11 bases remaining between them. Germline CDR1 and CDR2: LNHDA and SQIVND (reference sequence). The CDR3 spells CASSIGLRGNQPQHF. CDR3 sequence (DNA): TGTGCCAGTAGTATTGGGCTCAGGGGCAATCAGCCCCAGCATTTT.

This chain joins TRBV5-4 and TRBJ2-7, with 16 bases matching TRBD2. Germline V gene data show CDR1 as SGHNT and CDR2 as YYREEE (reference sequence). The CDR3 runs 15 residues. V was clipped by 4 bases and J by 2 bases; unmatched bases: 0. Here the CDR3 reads CASSGTSGRAYEQYF. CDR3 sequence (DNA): TGTGCCAGCAGCGGGACTAGCGGGAGGGCCTACGAGCAGTACTTC.

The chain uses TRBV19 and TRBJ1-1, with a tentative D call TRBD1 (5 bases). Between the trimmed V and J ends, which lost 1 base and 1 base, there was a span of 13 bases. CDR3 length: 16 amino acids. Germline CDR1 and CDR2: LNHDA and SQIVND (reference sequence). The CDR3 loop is CASSIGRQPENTEAFF. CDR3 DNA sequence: TGTGCCAGTAGTATAGGCCGACAGCCGGAGAACACTGAAGCTTTCTTT.

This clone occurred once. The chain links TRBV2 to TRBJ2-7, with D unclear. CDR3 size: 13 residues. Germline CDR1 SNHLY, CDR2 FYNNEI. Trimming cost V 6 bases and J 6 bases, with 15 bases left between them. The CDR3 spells CASRPSQASEQYF. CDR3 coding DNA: TGTGCCAGCAGGCCGTCCCAGGCCAGCGAGCAGTACTTC.

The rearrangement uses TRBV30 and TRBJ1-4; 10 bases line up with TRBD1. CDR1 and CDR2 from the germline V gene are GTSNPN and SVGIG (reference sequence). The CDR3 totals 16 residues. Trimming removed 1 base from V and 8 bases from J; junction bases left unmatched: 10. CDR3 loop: CAWSGQGAELGEKLFF. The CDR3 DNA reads TGTGCCTGGAGTGGACAGGGGGCGGAACTAGGGGAAAAACTGTTTTTT.

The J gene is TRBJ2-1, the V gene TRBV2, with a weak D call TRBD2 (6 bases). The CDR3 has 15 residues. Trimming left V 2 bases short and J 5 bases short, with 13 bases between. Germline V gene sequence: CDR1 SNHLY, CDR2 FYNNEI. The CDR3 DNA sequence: TGTGCCAGCAGTGAACCCCAGCGGGCAGACAATGAGCAGTTCTTC. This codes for CASSEPQRADNEQFF.

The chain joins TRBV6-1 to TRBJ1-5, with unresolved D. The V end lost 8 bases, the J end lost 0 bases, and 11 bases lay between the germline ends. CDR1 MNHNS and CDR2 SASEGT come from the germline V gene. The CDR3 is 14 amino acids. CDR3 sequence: CASLLLYSNQPQHF. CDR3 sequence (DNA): TGTGCCAGCCTTCTCCTCTATAGCAATCAGCCCCAGCATTTT.

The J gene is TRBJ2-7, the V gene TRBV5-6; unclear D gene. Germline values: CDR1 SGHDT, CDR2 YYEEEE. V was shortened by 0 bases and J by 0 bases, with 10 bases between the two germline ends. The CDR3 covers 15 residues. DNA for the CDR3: TGTGCCAGCAGCTTGGCCGTTGAGTTCTCCTACGAGCAGTACTTC. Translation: CASSLAVEFSYEQYF.

DNA of the CDR3: TGTGCCAGCAGCTTAGAGTTTCTAGCTAACTATGGCTACACCTTC. This sequence encodes CASSLEFLANYGYTF. The chain carries TRBV7-9 and TRBJ1-2, with no clear D. V shed 1 base and J shed 0 bases, with 9 bases lying between them. The CDR3 length is 15 residues. Germline-derived CDR1 and CDR2 are SEHNR and FQNEAQ (reference sequence). The variable domain in full, with the rest retrieved from reference TRBV7-9 and TRBJ1-2, is DTGVSQNPRHKITKRGQNVTFRCDPISEHNRLYWYRQTLGQGPEFLTYFQNEAQLEKSRLLSDRFSAERPKGSFSTLEIQRTEQGDSAMYLCASSLEFLANYGYTFGSGTRLTVV.

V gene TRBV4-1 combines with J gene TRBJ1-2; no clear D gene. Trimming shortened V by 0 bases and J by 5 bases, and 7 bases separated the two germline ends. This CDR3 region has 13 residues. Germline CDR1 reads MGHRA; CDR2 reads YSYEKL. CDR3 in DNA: TGCGCCAGCAGCCAAGAGACGGAGTATGGCTACACCTTC. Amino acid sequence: CASSQETEYGYTF.

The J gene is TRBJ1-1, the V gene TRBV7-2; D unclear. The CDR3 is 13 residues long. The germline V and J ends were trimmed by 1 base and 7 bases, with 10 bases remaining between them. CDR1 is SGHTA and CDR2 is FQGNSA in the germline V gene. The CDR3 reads CASSLDAGIEAFF. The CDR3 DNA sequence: TGTGCCAGCAGCTTAGATGCCGGGATTGAAGCTTTCTTT.

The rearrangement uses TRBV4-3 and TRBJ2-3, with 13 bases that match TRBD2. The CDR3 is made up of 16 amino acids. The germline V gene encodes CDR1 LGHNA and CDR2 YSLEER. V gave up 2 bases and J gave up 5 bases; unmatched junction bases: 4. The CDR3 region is CASSQRLAGGLDTQYF. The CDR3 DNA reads TGCGCCAGCAGCCAACGACTAGCGGGAGGCTTAGATACGCAGTATTTT.